The 18 T cell receptor beta chains listed next were all sequenced from one sample in a study of blood T cell repertoires in COVID-19 (dated by TCRdb to about 2020). Library preparation employed the immunoSEQ multiplex PCR assay. TCRdb stores this immuneACCESS table with in-frame sequences only. Part of the clones is absent; in the studies checked, under half of the shortfall reflects unresolved V genes, and no reason is known for the rest. Present in this sample are roughly 310,000 clones, around 91% of which were seen just once. The ten largest account for about 9.9% of the sample. The sequenced sample consisted of PBMCs or T cells enriched from blood (not recorded which). Every receptor here comes from a woman between 35 and 50 years old who had recovered from COVID-19.

The rearrangement links TRBV3-1 (or the pseudogene TRBV3-2) to TRBJ2-3; 13 bases agree with TRBD2. Germline CDR1 and CDR2: LGHDT and YNNKEL (reference sequence). The trim removed 0 bases at V and 3 bases at J, leaving 12 bases unmatched. The CDR3 has 20 amino acids. In DNA, the CDR3 is TGTGCCAGCAGCCAAGATCAACTAGCGGGAGGGCATCTTTGGACAGATACGCAGTATTTT. This translates into CASSQDQLAGGHLWTDTQYF.

This chain connects TRBV7-2 to TRBJ2-2; 7 bases are a match to TRBD1. In germline, CDR1 is SGHTA, CDR2 FQGNSA. The CDR3 is 14 amino acids. The J segment lost 5 bases and the V segment lost 7 bases, leaving 7 bases of the junction unmatched. This CDR3 is CASNPTGLTGELFF. CDR3 in DNA: TGTGCCAGCAACCCGACAGGGTTAACCGGGGAGCTGTTTTTT. Combining the CDR3 with reference TRBV7-2 and TRBJ2-2 gives the whole variable domain GAGVSQSPSNKVTEKGKDVELRCDPISGHTALYWYRQSLGQGLEFLIYFQGNSAPDKSGLPSDRFSAERTGGSVSTLTIQRTQQEDSAVYLCASNPTGLTGELFFGEGSRLTVL.

As DNA, the CDR3 is TGTGCCACCGAGTCGGAGCACTATGGCTACACCTTC. This translates into CATESEHYGYTF. V and J are TRBV24-1 and TRBJ1-2; D remains ambiguous. The CDR3 runs to 12 residues. Per germline, CDR1 KGHDR and CDR2 SFDVKD. Trimming removed 9 bases from V and 3 bases from J, with 10 bases in between.

The chain carries TRBV11-3 and TRBJ2-5; possibly TRBD1 for D (6 bases). The germline gives CDR1 SGHNT, CDR2 YENEEA. The CDR3 contains 15 residues. The ends were cut back, 5 bases at V and 0 bases at J, with 13 bases in the middle. The chain's CDR3 is CASSRGTPYQETQYF. The CDR3 bases are TGTGCCAGCAGCCGTGGGACACCGTACCAAGAGACCCAGTACTTC.

The chain combines TRBV2 with TRBJ1-6, with D hard to call. The CDR3 extends over 12 amino acids. Per the germline V gene, CDR1 is SNHLY and CDR2 is FYNNEI. The V end was cut by 10 bases, the J end by 6 bases, with 10 bases between. DNA for the CDR3: TGTGCCACCGGAGGTAGTAATTCACCCCTCCACTTT. The encoded protein is CATGGSNSPLHF.

The chain employs TRBV7-3 and TRBJ2-5; 10 bases are shared with TRBD1. V lost 5 bases, J lost 3 bases, and 6 bases stayed unmatched. The CDR3 runs 15 residues. Germline V gene data show CDR1 as SGHTA and CDR2 as FQGTGA. This chain's CDR3 is CASSLYGTGEETQYF. The CDR3 DNA follows: TGTGCCAGCAGCCTATACGGGACAGGGGAAGAGACCCAGTACTTC.

V gene TRBV30 combines with J gene TRBJ1-2; 7 bases are shared with TRBD1. Germline trimming cut 3 bases from V and 8 bases from J; bases unmatched to any gene: 12. The CDR3 covers 14 residues. In germline, CDR1 is GTSNPN, CDR2 SVGIG (reference sequence). The CDR3 here is CAWSLTGRSKGYTF. The CDR3, as DNA: TGTGCCTGGAGCTTGACAGGGCGATCTAAAGGCTACACCTTC.

The chain is built from TRBV27 and TRBJ1-5, with 9 nucleotides matching TRBD1. The CDR3 consists of 15 residues. Looked up from germline, CDR1 is MNHEY and CDR2 is SMNVEV (reference sequence). V dropped 7 bases and J dropped 0; count of bases not matched to a gene: 4. The CDR3 bases are TGTGCCAGCACCGGGACAGGGAATAGCAATCAGCCCCAGCATTTT. It encodes CASTGTGNSNQPQHF.

The chain recombines TRBV2 with TRBJ1-4; perhaps TRBD1 as D (5 bases). V lost 8 bases to trimming and J lost 10 bases, with 17 bases between them. Germline V gene data show CDR1 as SNHLY and CDR2 as FYNNEI. The CDR3 has 13 amino acids. The CDR3 nucleotides read TGTGCCAGCCAGGGTTTACTGTCCAGAAAACTGTTTTTT. Translated: CASQGLLSRKLFF.

The CDR3, as DNA: TGTGCCGCAGGGGGAGATAGCAATCAGCCCCAGCATTTT. It specifies CAAGGDSNQPQHF. The chain is built from TRBV28 and TRBJ1-5; TRBD1 agrees at 7 bases. The CDR3 runs to 13 residues. The V gene end was trimmed by 11 bases and the J gene end by 0 bases; junction bases not matched to a gene: 4. Per germline, CDR1 MDHEN and CDR2 SYDVKM.

The V and J genes are TRBV5-1 and TRBJ1-4; D remains unclear. CDR1 is SGHRS and CDR2 is YFSETQ in the germline V gene. The CDR3 consists of 14 residues. V lost 1 base and J lost 7, with 11 bases in between. The CDR3 region has the DNA TGCGCCAGCAGCTTGAACGGGTTGGGTGAAAAACTGTTTTTT. Encoded protein: CASSLNGLGEKLFF.

The chain recombines TRBV11-2 with TRBJ2-1; TRBD2 agrees at 8 bases. CDR3 length: 17 residues. Germline CDR1 SGHAT, CDR2 FQNNGV. J gave up 5 bases and V 0 bases, and 9 bases lay outside the gene matches. CDR3 in DNA: TGTGCCAGCAGCTTAGATTGGCGTACTAGCGGAAACAATGAGCAGTTCTTC. Its protein product is CASSLDWRTSGNNEQFF.

The chain couples TRBV3-1 (or the pseudogene TRBV3-2) to TRBJ2-5, with D possibly matching TRBD2 (5 bases). CDR1 and CDR2 (germline): LGHDT, YNNKEL (reference sequence). The CDR3 length is 17 residues. The ends were cut back, 1 base at V and 0 bases at J, with 15 bases in the middle. CDR3 nucleotides: TGTGCCAGCAGCCAAGTGAGGAGGAACTTTAACCAAGAGACCCAGTACTTC. The encoded protein is CASSQVRRNFNQETQYF.

This CDR3 is CASRVPYSGGAGGANVLTF. The CDR3 DNA is TGTGCCAGCAGGGTACCCTACAGCGGGGGGGCCGGTGGGGCCAACGTCCTGACTTTC. J is TRBJ2-6 and V is TRBV2; 10 bases align to TRBD2. V was clipped by 6 bases and J by 3 bases; unmatched bases: 14. Germline-derived CDR1 and CDR2 are SNHLY and FYNNEI. The length of the CDR3 is 19 residues.

The chain combines TRBV28 with TRBJ2-2, with TRBD2 matching 7 bases. The germline gives CDR1 MDHEN, CDR2 SYDVKM. V was clipped by 6 bases and J by 2 bases; unmatched bases: 12. The CDR3 consists of 17 residues. In DNA form, the CDR3 reads TGTGCCAGCAGCCCCCCTCGGTGGGGGGGTAACACCGGGGAGCTGTTTTTT. Translating it yields CASSPPRWGGNTGELFF. Using reference TRBV28 and TRBJ2-2 for the parts outside the CDR3, the full variable domain is DVKVTQSSRYLVKRTGEKVFLECVQDMDHENMFWYRQDPGLGLRLIYFSYDVKMKEKGDIPEGYSVSREKKERFSLILESASTNQTSMYLCASSPPRWGGNTGELFFGEGSRLTVL.

This chain connects TRBV19 to TRBJ2-7; 8 bases are shared with TRBD1. The junction had 3 bases not matched to a gene; V was cut back by 11 bases and J by 0 bases. Germline V gene sequence: CDR1 LNHDA, CDR2 SQIVND (reference sequence). The CDR3 covers 12 residues. The chain's CDR3 is CAVGQASYEQYF. The CDR3 region has the DNA TGTGCCGTGGGACAGGCCTCCTACGAGCAGTACTTC.

The chain carries TRBV7-2 and TRBJ2-4; TRBD1 might be the D (5 bases). Trimming took off 1 base at V and 4 bases at J, with 14 bases between the two ends. The CDR3 loop spans 16 amino acids. Germline V gene data show CDR1 as SGHTA and CDR2 as FQGNSA. CDR3 nucleotide sequence: TGTGCCAGCAGCTTAGTAAATGGGGCAGGTAAAAACATTCAGTACTTC. Translating it yields CASSLVNGAGKNIQYF. Together with reference TRBV7-2 and TRBJ2-4, the CDR3 gives the full variable domain: GAGVSQSPSNKVTEKGKDVELRCDPISGHTALYWYRQSLGQGLEFLIYFQGNSAPDKSGLPSDRFSAERTGGSVSTLTIQRTQQEDSAVYLCASSLVNGAGKNIQYFGAGTRLSVL.

The genes are TRBV6-2 or TRBV6-3 and TRBJ2-1; a possible D gene is TRBD1 (5 bases). The CDR3 totals 12 residues. The germline CDR1 and CDR2 sequences are MNHEY and SVGEGT. V was cut by 3 bases and J by 6 bases, with 6 bases left in between. CDR3 bases: TGTGCCAGCAGTTATAGGGGCAATGAGCAGTTCTTC. Amino acids: CASSYRGNEQFF.